The T cell receptor (beta chain) described here comes from a study of blood T cell repertoires in COVID-19 (dated by TCRdb to about 2020). A note on the overall study: Samples covering the acute and convalescent phases of COVID-19 were provided by collaborators in the United States, Italy and Spain. The prospective study material was composed of cDNA or gDNA derived from T cells, B-cell-depleted T cells, or PBMCs. Deeply sampled blood TCRbeta repertoires from subjects exposed to, actively infected with, or recovered from COVID-19 were included in the dataset. The repertoires were released in a freely available public database meant as a resource for research on the immune response to SARS-CoV-2. Samples came from the ongoing ImmuneRACE study (first 160 participants) plus 1,254 subjects from 6 global collaborators. Nearly every sample came with metadata listing a de-identified subject ID, COVID-19 status, age in years and sex. Where available, HLA class I and class II types were obtained from metadata supplied by the sample provider rather than from assay-based typing.

In this sample, this clone turned up once. Its target antigen remains unknown. The input lacks base qualities; no much larger clone sits a single base away. The immunoSEQ Assay, a bias-controlled multiplex PCR, was used to amplify TCRbeta CDR3 regions from genomic DNA. In the authors' own workflow: Nucleated cell counts per sample were estimated from amplification of reference gene primers within the assay. To quantify the absolute abundance of each unique TCRbeta CDR3 rearrangement, sequence reads were collapsed and filtered. Productive Simpson clonality was computed per sample as the square root of Simpson's diversity index over productive rearrangements. TCRdb's version of the immuneACCESS table is confined to in-frame rearrangements and falls short of the full clone set. An unresolved V gene accounts for under half of the shortfall where checked; the remainder is of unknown origin. Clone size and the V and J calls come from that table; the DNA yielded D and trimming. Counted in this sample were some 220,000 clones; 65% to 90% of them appeared once. Approximately 10% of the sample lies in the top ten.

The paper as a whole reports these results and caveats: The amount of clinical and demographic metadata varied by source and participant and was provided uncurated.

Each collaborating institution followed its own protocols to collect whole blood in K2EDTA tubes. For TCRbeta analysis, collaborator samples were shipped as frozen whole blood, as isolated PBMCs, or as DNA extracted from either sample type. Sequencing input: peripheral blood. The receptor's source is a man aged 50-59 years with active or convalescent COVID-19.

At the DNA level, the sequence is TGTGCCAGCAGTCCCCCCCGAGCGGAGACTCCCTACAATGAGCAGTTCTTC. This sequence encodes CASSPPRAETPYNEQFF. The chain is assembled from TRBV28 and TRBJ2-1; TRBD2 is a possible D gene, resting on 5 matching bases. CDR1 MDHEN and CDR2 SYDVKM are derived from the germline V gene. There are 17 amino acids in the CDR3, from cysteine to phenylalanine inclusive. The DNA shown is the 51-base CDR3, in frame from base 1. At the junction V is shortened by 5 bases and J by 2 bases, with 19 bases in between.